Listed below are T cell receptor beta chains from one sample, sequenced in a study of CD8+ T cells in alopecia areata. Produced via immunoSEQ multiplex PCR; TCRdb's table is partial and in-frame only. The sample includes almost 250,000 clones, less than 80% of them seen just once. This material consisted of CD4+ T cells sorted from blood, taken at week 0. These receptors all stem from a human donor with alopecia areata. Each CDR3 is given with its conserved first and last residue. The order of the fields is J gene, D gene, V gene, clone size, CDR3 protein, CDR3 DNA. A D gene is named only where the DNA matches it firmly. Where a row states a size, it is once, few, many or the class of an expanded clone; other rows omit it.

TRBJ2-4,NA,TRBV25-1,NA,CASSEGGRAKNIQYF,TGTGCCAGCAGTGAAGGGGGCAGGGCCAAAAACATTCAGTACTTC
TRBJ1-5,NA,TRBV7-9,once,CASSLVADQPQHF,TGTGCCAGCAGCTTAGTTGCTGATCAGCCCCAGCATTTT
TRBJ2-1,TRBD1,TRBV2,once,CASSRRGLNEQFF,TGTGCCAGCAGCCGAAGGGGGCTCAATGAGCAGTTCTTC
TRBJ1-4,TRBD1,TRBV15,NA,CATSGVDRGNEKLFF,TGTGCCACCAGCGGTGTCGACAGGGGGAATGAAAAACTGTTTTTT
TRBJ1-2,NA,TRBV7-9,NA,CASSSGLNYGYTF,TGTGCCAGCAGCTCGGGACTCAACTATGGCTACACCTTC
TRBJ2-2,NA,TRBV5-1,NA,CASSHGETGNTGELFF,TGCGCCAGCAGCCACGGGGAGACAGGGAACACCGGGGAGCTGTTTTTT
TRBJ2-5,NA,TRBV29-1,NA,CSVGLGGYQETQYF,TGCAGCGTTGGTCTAGGAGGGTACCAAGAGACCCAGTACTTC
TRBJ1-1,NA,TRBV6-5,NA,CASSPHRERATEAFF,TGTGCCAGCAGTCCGCACAGGGAGAGGGCCACTGAAGCTTTCTTT
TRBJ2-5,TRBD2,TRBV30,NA,CAWRSGKRGARETQYF,TGTGCCTGGAGGTCGGGAAAGCGGGGGGCCAGGGAGACCCAGTACTTC
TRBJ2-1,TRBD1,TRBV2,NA,CASDRDRGNNEQFF,TGTGCCAGTGACCGGGACAGGGGTAACAATGAGCAGTTCTTC
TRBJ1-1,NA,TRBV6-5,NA,CASRGIMNTEAFF,TGTGCCAGCAGGGGAATAATGAACACTGAAGCTTTCTTT
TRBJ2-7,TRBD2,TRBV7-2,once,CASSVGPGRVYEQYF,TGTGCCAGCAGCGTCGGCCCCGGGAGGGTCTACGAGCAGTACTTC
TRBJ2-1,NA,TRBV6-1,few,CAISEDYQSSYNEQFF,TGTGCCATCAGTGAGGACTACCAGAGCTCCTACAATGAGCAGTTCTTC
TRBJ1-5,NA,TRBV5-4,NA,CASSLQGFNQPQHF,TGTGCCAGCAGCTTGCAGGGGTTCAATCAGCCCCAGCATTTT
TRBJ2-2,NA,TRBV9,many,CASSGVGGLYTGELFF,TGTGCCAGCAGCGGTGTCGGGGGGCTCTACACCGGGGAGCTGTTTTTT
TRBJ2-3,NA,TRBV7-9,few,CASSRGDTQYF,TGTGCCAGCAGCCGGGGGGATACGCAGTATTTT
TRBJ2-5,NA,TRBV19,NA,CASSRDHEETQYF,TGTGCCAGTAGTCGGGACCACGAGGAGACCCAGTACTTC
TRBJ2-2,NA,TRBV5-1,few,CASSSGLRTGELFF,TGCGCCAGCAGCTCGGGACTTCGCACCGGGGAGCTGTTTTTT
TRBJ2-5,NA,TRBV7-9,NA,CASSSTVETQYF,TGTGCCAGCAGCTCCACCGTCGAGACCCAGTACTTC
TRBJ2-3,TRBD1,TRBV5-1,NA,CASSQDRGTDTQYF,TGCGCCAGCAGCCAGGACAGGGGCACAGATACGCAGTATTTT
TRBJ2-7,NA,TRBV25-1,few,CASQGFSYEQYF,TGTGCCAGCCAGGGCTTCTCCTACGAGCAGTACTTC
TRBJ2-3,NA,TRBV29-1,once,CSSTRGQPRTDTQYF,TGCAGCTCAACTCGGGGCCAGCCGCGGACAGATACGCAGTATTTT
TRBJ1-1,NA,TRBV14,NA,CASSQGGNTEAFF,TGTGCCAGCAGCCAAGGCGGGAACACTGAAGCTTTCTTT
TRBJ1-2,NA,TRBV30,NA,CAWTGGSANYGYTF,TGTGCCTGGACTGGGGGTTCAGCTAACTATGGCTACACCTTC
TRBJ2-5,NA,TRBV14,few,CASSQDPRWETQYF,TGTGCCAGCAGCCAAGACCCACGGTGGGAGACCCAGTACTTC
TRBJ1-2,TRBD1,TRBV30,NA,CAWRWDRSNYGYTF,TGTGCCTGGAGATGGGACAGATCTAACTATGGCTACACCTTC
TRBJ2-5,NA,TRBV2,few,CASRDRDNAQETQYF,TGTGCCAGCAGGGATCGGGACAACGCTCAAGAGACCCAGTACTTC
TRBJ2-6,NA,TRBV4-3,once,CASSQEERTSLSGANVLTF,TGCGCCAGCAGCCAAGAGGAACGGACCTCCCTCTCCGGGGCCAACGTCCTGACTTTC
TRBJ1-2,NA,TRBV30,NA,CAWSMDGYTF,TGTGCCTGGAGTATGGATGGCTACACCTTC
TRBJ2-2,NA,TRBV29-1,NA,CSVAKNTGELFF,TGCAGCGTAGCAAAGAACACCGGGGAGCTGTTTTTT
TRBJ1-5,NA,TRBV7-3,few,CASATWSNQPQHF,TGTGCCAGCGCTACTTGGAGCAATCAGCCCCAGCATTTT
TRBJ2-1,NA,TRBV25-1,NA,CASSEYRGQGQFF,TGTGCCAGCAGTGAATATCGTGGTCAGGGGCAGTTCTTC
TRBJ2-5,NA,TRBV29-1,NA,CSVEDGGNLWGPQYF,TGCAGCGTTGAAGACGGGGGCAACCTATGGGGACCCCAGTACTTC
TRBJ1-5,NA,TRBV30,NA,CAWAFSAANQPQHF,TGTGCCTGGGCGTTTTCGGCGGCTAATCAGCCCCAGCATTTT
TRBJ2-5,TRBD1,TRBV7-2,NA,CASSTHGQGQETQYF,TGTGCCAGCAGCACTCACGGACAGGGACAAGAGACCCAGTACTTC
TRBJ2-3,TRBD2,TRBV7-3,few,CASSTGLAADTQYF,TGTGCCAGCAGCACGGGACTAGCCGCAGATACGCAGTATTTT
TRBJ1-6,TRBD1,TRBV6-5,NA,CASSPQGVNSPLHF,TGTGCCAGCAGCCCACAGGGGGTTAATTCACCCCTCCACTTT
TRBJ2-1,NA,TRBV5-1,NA,CASSSTLRLDWFF,TGCGCCAGCAGCTCGACACTGAGGTTAGACTGGTTCTTC
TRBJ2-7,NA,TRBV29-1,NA,CSVAGTADSYEQYF,TGCAGCGTTGCCGGGACTGCCGATTCCTACGAGCAGTACTTC
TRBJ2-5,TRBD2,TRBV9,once,CASSGPGRGDQETQYF,TGTGCCAGCAGCGGCCCAGGGCGGGGGGACCAAGAGACCCAGTACTTC
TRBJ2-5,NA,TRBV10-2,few,CASSERETQYF,TGCGCCAGCAGTGAGCGGGAGACCCAGTACTTC
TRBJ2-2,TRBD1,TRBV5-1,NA,CASSSDRPNTGELFF,TGCGCCAGCAGCTCGGACAGGCCGAACACCGGGGAGCTGTTTTTT
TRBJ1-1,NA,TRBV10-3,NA,CAISDRNQGFAEAFF,TGTGCCATCAGTGATCGAAACCAGGGGTTCGCTGAAGCTTTCTTT
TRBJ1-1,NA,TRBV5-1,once,CASSLLVGAGTEAFF,TGCGCCAGCAGCTTGCTTGTGGGGGCCGGCACTGAAGCTTTCTTT
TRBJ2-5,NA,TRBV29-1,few,CSVAWRSAETQYF,TGCAGCGTTGCGTGGCGATCGGCCGAGACCCAGTACTTC
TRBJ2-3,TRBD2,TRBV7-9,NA,CASSERDFTDTQYF,TGTGCCAGCAGCGAGCGGGACTTCACAGATACGCAGTATTTT
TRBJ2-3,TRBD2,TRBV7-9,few,CASSLSSGGTDTQYF,TGTGCCAGCAGCTTATCCAGCGGGGGCACAGATACGCAGTATTTT
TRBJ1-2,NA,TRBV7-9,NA,CASSLLGRGNYGYTF,TGTGCCAGCAGCTTATTGGGCAGGGGTAACTATGGCTACACCTTC
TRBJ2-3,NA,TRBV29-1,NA,CSARQSTDTQYF,TGCAGCGCCCGACAGAGCACAGATACGCAGTATTTT
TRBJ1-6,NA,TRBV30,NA,CASGRRASPLHF,TGTGCCTCCGGGAGGAGGGCGTCACCCCTCCACTTT
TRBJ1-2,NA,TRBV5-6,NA,CASSLGTSYGYTF,TGTGCCAGCAGCTTGGGCACCTCCTATGGCTACACCTTC
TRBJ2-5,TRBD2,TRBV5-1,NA,CASSTLAGGQETQYF,TGCGCCAGCAGCACACTAGCGGGGGGCCAAGAGACCCAGTACTTC
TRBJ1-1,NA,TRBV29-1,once,CSVERVLNTEAFF,TGCAGCGTTGAAAGGGTTCTGAACACTGAAGCTTTCTTT
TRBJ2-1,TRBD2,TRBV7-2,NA,CASSWRSGDEQFF,TGTGCCAGCAGCTGGAGAAGCGGGGATGAGCAGTTCTTC
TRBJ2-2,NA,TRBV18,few,CASSPRTANTGELFF,TGTGCCAGCTCACCCCGGACAGCGAACACCGGGGAGCTGTTTTTT
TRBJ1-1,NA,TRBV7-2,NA,CASSLGSGVAAEAFF,TGTGCCAGCAGCTTAGGTAGCGGGGTAGCAGCTGAAGCTTTCTTT
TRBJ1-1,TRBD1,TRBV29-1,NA,CSATGANTEAFF,TGCAGCGCGACAGGGGCGAACACTGAAGCTTTCTTT
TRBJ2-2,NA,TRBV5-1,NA,CASSLRADTGELFF,TGCGCCAGCAGCTTGAGGGCGGACACCGGGGAGCTGTTTTTT
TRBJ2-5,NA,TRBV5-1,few,CASSSRGVETQYF,TGCGCCAGCAGCAGCAGGGGAGTGGAGACCCAGTACTTC